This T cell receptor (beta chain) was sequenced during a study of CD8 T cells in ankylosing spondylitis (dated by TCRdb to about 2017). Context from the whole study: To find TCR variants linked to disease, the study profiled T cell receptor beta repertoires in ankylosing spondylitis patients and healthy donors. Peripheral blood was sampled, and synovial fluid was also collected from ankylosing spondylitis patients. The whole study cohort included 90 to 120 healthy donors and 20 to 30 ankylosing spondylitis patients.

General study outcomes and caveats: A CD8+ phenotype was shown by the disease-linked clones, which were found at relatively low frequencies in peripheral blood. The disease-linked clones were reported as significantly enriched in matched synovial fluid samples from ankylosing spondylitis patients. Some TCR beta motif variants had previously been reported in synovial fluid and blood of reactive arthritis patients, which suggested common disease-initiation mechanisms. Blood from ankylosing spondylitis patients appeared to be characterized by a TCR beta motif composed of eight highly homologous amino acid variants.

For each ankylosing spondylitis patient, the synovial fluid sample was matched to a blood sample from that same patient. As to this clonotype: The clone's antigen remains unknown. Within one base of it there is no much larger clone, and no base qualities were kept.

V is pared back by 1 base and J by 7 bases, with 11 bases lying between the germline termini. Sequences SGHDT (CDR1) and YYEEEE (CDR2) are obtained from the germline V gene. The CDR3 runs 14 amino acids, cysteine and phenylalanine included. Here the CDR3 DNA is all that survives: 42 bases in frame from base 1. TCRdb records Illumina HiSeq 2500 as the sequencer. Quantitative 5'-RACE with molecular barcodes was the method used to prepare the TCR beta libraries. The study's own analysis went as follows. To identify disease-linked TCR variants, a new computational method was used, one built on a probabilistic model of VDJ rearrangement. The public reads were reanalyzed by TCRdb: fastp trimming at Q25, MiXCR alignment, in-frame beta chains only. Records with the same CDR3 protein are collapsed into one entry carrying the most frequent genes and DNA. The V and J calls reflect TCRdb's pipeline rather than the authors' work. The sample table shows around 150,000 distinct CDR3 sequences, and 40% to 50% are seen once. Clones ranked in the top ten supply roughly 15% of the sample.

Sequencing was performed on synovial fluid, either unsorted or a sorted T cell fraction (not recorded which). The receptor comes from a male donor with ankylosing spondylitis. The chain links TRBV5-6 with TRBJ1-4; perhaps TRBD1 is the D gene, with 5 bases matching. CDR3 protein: CASSLWGTGEKLFF. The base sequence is TGTGCCAGCAGCTTGTGGGGCACCGGTGAAAAACTGTTTTTT.